These 6 T cell receptor beta chains were sequenced from one sample in a study of CD8+ T cells in alopecia areata. Extracted RNA was reverse transcribed into cDNA, the sequencing template. This table comes from immunoSEQ multiplex PCR, and its TCRdb copy is limited to in-frame clones, with some not included. The table lists around 140,000 clones, around three fifths of them singletons, with 6.4% in the top ten. The starting material was CD4+ T cells sorted from blood, obtained at week 0. These TCRs come from a human donor with alopecia areata.

The V gene is TRBV20-1, the J gene TRBJ2-3; the D gene is possibly TRBD2 (5 bases). With 3 bases removed from V and 14 bases from J, the gap between germline ends came to 15 bases. There are 11 residues in the CDR3. Germline-derived CDR1 and CDR2 are DFQATT and SNEGSKA (reference sequence). The CDR3 region is CSASLMPGWYF. The DNA for the CDR3 is TGCAGTGCTAGTTTAATGCCGGGGTGGTATTTT.

The genes are TRBV18 and TRBJ1-1; no firm D call. Germline-derived CDR1 and CDR2 are KGHSH and LQKENI. The length of the CDR3 is 15 residues. V lost 2 bases to trimming and J lost 0 bases, with 10 bases between them. The CDR3 spells CASSPRREMNTEAFF. Here the CDR3 DNA reads TGTGCCAGCTCACCAAGGCGAGAGATGAACACTGAAGCTTTCTTT.

The chain joins TRBV6-6 to TRBJ2-7; 8 bases are shared with TRBD1. After removal of 2 bases from V and 6 bases from J, the junction contained 9 bases not matched to a gene. Germline V lookup: CDR1 MNHNY, CDR2 SVGAGI (reference sequence). This CDR3 has 15 amino acids. The CDR3 loop reads CASSYAGTGKAEQYF. DNA for the CDR3: TGTGCCAGCAGTTACGCTGGGACAGGTAAGGCCGAGCAGTACTTC.

The chain employs TRBV5-1 and TRBJ2-7; D unclear. Germline CDR1 is SGHRS and CDR2 is YFSETQ. With 2 bases removed from V and 2 bases from J, the gap between germline ends came to 8 bases. The CDR3 contains 13 residues. CDR3 nucleotides: TGCGCCAGCAGCTTCGCAGGCACCTACGAGCAGTACTTC. This gives the protein CASSFAGTYEQYF. Using reference TRBV5-1 and TRBJ2-7 for the parts outside the CDR3, the full variable domain is KAGVTQTPRYLIKTRGQQVTLSCSPISGHRSVSWYQQTPGQGLQFLFEYFSETQRNKGNFPGRFSGRQFSNSRSEMNVSTLELGDSALYLCASSFAGTYEQYFGPGTRLTVT.

The V and J genes are TRBV6-5 and TRBJ1-6; no clear D gene. V gave up 4 bases and J gave up 9 bases, with 7 bases separating them. Germline-derived CDR1 and CDR2 are MNHEY and SVGAGI. This CDR3 has 12 residues. In DNA form, the CDR3 reads TGTGCCAGCAGTTCTGCTGGTTCACCCCTCCACTTT. Protein: CASSSAGSPLHF.

In its sample, this clone was seen a few times. The chain combines TRBV4-2 with TRBJ1-5; perhaps TRBD1 as D (5 bases). CDR1 LGHNA and CDR2 YNFKEQ come from the germline V gene. The CDR3 consists of 15 residues. V shed 4 bases and J shed 2 bases, with 12 bases lying between them. The chain's CDR3 is CASSPGFMGNQPQHF. CDR3 nucleotides: TGTGCCAGCAGCCCAGGGTTTATGGGCAATCAGCCCCAGCATTTT.